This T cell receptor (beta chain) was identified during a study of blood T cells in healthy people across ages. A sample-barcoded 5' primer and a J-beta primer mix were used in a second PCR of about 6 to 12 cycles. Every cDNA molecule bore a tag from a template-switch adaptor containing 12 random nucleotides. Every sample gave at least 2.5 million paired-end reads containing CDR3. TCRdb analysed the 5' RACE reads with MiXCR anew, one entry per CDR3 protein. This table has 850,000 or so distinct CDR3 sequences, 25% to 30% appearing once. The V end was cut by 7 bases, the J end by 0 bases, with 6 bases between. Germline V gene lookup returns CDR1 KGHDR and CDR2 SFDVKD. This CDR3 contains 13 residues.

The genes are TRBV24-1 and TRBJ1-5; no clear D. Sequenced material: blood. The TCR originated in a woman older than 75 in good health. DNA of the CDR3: TGTGCCACCAGAGCAGATAGCAATCAGCCCCAGCATTTT. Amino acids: CATRADSNQPQHF.